This TCR beta chain emerged from a study of PD-L1 blockade in urothelial cancer. There are 18 residues in the CDR3. V was cut by 2 bases and J by 2 bases, with 19 bases left in between. Germline V lookup: CDR1 KGHSH, CDR2 LQKENI. Method: immunoSEQ multiplex PCR; TCRdb's copy keeps in-frame clones and lacks some. The sample has more than 50,000 clones; about 80% are singletons. Specimen: PBMCs, collected around atezolizumab (anti-PD-L1) treatment. This sequence was found in a man aged 70-80 years with urothelial cancer. The chain joins TRBV18 to TRBJ2-1; the D is unclear. CDR3 region: CASSPFDLRARAYNEQFF. Written as DNA, the CDR3 is TGTGCCAGCTCACCATTCGACCTCCGTGCTCGGGCCTACAATGAGCAGTTCTTC. The complete variable domain, with remaining parts taken from reference TRBV18 and TRBJ2-1, reads NAGVMQNPRHLVRRRGQEARLRCSPMKGHSHVYWYRQLPEEGLKFMVYLQKENIIDESGMPKERFSAEFPKEGPSILRIQQVVRGDSAAYFCASSPFDLRARAYNEQFFGPGTRLTVL.